The 17 T cell receptor beta chains below were found in one sample sequenced in a study of T cell responses to AZD1222 COVID-19 vaccine. The table came from immunoSEQ multiplex PCR; TCRdb's copy has only in-frame clones and leaves some out. The table has about 130,000 clones, approximately 84% seen once. The sequenced sample was peripheral blood, obtained on day 0 of AZD1222 vaccination. These receptor sequences come from an adult in good health.

V gene TRBV14 combines with J gene TRBJ1-2; the D gene is possibly TRBD1 (6 bases). Germline CDR1 is SGHDN and CDR2 is FVKESK. V lost 1 base and J lost 6, with 9 bases in between. The CDR3 loop spans 13 amino acids. CDR3 residues: CASSQGEGDGYTF. The CDR3, as DNA: TGTGCCAGCAGCCAAGGGGAGGGGGATGGCTACACCTTC.

The rearrangement uses TRBV15 and TRBJ2-1, with a tentative D call TRBD1 (5 bases). The CDR3 contains 12 residues. Trimming stripped 8 bases from V and 9 bases from J, with 14 bases between. The germline V gene encodes CDR1 LNHNV and CDR2 YYDKDF (reference sequence). CDR3 sequence reads: CATDPGSSEQFF. In nucleotides, the CDR3 is TGTGCCACCGATCCAGGGTCGAGTGAGCAGTTCTTC.

This sequence joins TRBV20-1 and TRBJ1-1; D is unclear. Germline lookup yields CDR1 DFQATT and CDR2 SNEGSKA (reference sequence). This CDR3 is 11 amino acids long. The CDR3 DNA is TGCAGGGGTGGTGCGAACACTGAAGCTTTCTTT. Its translation is CRGGANTEAFF.

This clone was seen more than once but under ten times. J is TRBJ2-2 and V is TRBV14; D remains unclear. Germline CDR1 is SGHDN and CDR2 is FVKESK. CDR3 size: 15 residues. V dropped 1 base and J dropped 3 bases, with 9 bases sitting between them. In nucleotides, the CDR3 is TGTGCCAGCAGCCAAGTCATTGGAGACACCGGGGAGCTGTTTTTT. It translates to CASSQVIGDTGELFF.

This chain joins TRBV7-8 and TRBJ2-7, with 7 bases lining up with TRBD1. The ends lost 5 bases at V and 5 bases at J; junction bases unmatched: 3. The CDR3 has 12 amino acids. CDR1 SGHVS and CDR2 FQNEAQ come from the germline V gene. The CDR3 DNA follows: TGTGCCAGCAGCACAACAGGGGACGAGCAGTACTTC. Translating it yields CASSTTGDEQYF.

This clone occurred once. V is TRBV9 and J is TRBJ2-7; perhaps TRBD2 as D (5 bases). Trimming took off 0 bases at V and 2 bases at J, with 9 bases between the two ends. The CDR3 extends over 14 amino acids. Per the germline V gene, CDR1 is SGDLS and CDR2 is YYNGEE. As DNA, the CDR3 is TGTGCCAGCAGCGTAGATCTCGGGACCTACGAGCAGTACTTC. Translating it yields CASSVDLGTYEQYF. Using reference TRBV9 and TRBJ2-7 for the parts outside the CDR3, the full variable domain is DSGVTQTPKHLITATGQRVTLRCSPRSGDLSVYWYQQSLDQGLQFLIQYYNGEERAKGNILERFSAQQFPDLHSELNLSSLELGDSALYFCASSVDLGTYEQYFGPGTRLTVT.

This clone has a handful of counts. The chain is built from TRBV7-9 and TRBJ2-7, with 10 bases aligning to TRBD1. The CDR3 contains 15 residues. In germline, CDR1 is SEHNR, CDR2 FQNEAQ (reference sequence). J was trimmed by 1 base and V by 3 bases; bases with no gene match: 3. CDR3 sequence reads: CASSFGTGASYEQYF. CDR3 in DNA: TGTGCCAGCAGCTTTGGGACAGGGGCTTCCTACGAGCAGTACTTC.

The chain uses TRBV6-5 and TRBJ1-1, with D possibly TRBD1 on 5 matching bases. The CDR3 spans 12 residues. Germline values: CDR1 MNHEY, CDR2 SVGAGI. The V gene lost 7 bases and the J gene lost 5 bases, with 11 bases spanning the gap. CDR3 sequence: CASTQGSTEAFF. The CDR3 region has the DNA TGTGCCAGCACCCAGGGTAGTACTGAAGCTTTCTTT.

The chain has TRBV18 and TRBJ1-1; D unresolved. The V end was cut by 5 bases, the J end by 0 bases, with 10 bases between. The CDR3 consists of 14 residues. The germline gives CDR1 KGHSH, CDR2 LQKENI. CDR3: CASSTGRLNTEAFF. The CDR3, as DNA: TGTGCCAGCTCAACGGGGAGACTGAACACTGAAGCTTTCTTT.

The chain uses TRBV28 and TRBJ1-2; no definite D call. V gave up 5 bases and J gave up 1 base, with 8 bases separating them. Germline assignment: CDR1 MDHEN and CDR2 SYDVKM. The CDR3 loop spans 13 amino acids. CDR3 sequence (DNA): TGTGCCAGCAGTGCGGTAGTTAACTATGGCTACACCTTC. The encoded protein is CASSAVVNYGYTF.

The chain has TRBV30 and TRBJ2-1; D not certain. V was shortened by 1 base and J by 0 bases, with 7 bases between the two germline ends. CDR3 length: 14 amino acids. Germline CDR1 and CDR2: GTSNPN and SVGIG (reference sequence). The CDR3 DNA is TGTGCCTGGAGTGGTACGGGCTCCTACAATGAGCAGTTCTTC. It encodes CAWSGTGSYNEQFF.

The chain is built from TRBV5-1 and TRBJ2-1; TRBD2 is a possible D gene (7 bases). The CDR3 loop spans 18 amino acids. The germline V gene encodes CDR1 SGHRS and CDR2 YFSETQ. Trimming shortened V by 3 bases and J by 2 bases, and 21 bases separated the two germline ends. The CDR3 loop is CASSSLKPGGPAYNEQFF. DNA of the CDR3: TGCGCCAGCAGCTCCCTAAAGCCGGGGGGCCCAGCCTACAATGAGCAGTTCTTC.

The chain combines TRBV5-1 with TRBJ2-2; 8 bases map to TRBD2. Germline V gene sequence: CDR1 SGHRS, CDR2 YFSETQ. This CDR3 is 15 amino acids long. The V gene end was trimmed by 1 base and the J gene end by 4 bases; junction bases not matched to a gene: 3. Here the CDR3 DNA reads TGCGCCAGCAGCTTGCCCAGCGGGGGCACCGGGGAGCTGTTTTTT. The encoded protein is CASSLPSGGTGELFF.

Comment on this clone: This sequence may be a read error, since a much larger clone differs from it by one base. This sequence joins TRBV7-6 and TRBJ1-2; 8 positions match TRBD1. Germline-derived CDR1 and CDR2 are SGHVS and FNYEAQ. CDR3 length: 13 residues. The V and J ends lost 2 bases and 6 bases, in that order; junction bases with no gene match: 2. The CDR3 sequence: CASSLNRGDGYTF. The DNA for the CDR3 is TGTGCCAGCAGCTTAAACAGGGGGGATGGCTACACCTTC.

The J gene is TRBJ1-5, the V gene TRBV6-6; D remains unclear. Germline V CDR1 and CDR2: MNHNY, SVGAGI (reference sequence). V was shortened by 0 bases and J by 4 bases, with 4 bases between the two germline ends. This CDR3 is built from 13 residues. CDR3 coding DNA: TGTGCCAGCAGTTACTCTAGAAATCAGCCCCAGCATTTT. Its translation: CASSYSRNQPQHF.

In this sample, this clone turned up many times. The rearrangement uses TRBV28 and TRBJ2-1; 7 bases line up with TRBD1. The length of the CDR3 is 17 residues. The V and J ends lost 2 bases and 5 bases, in that order; junction bases with no gene match: 12. From germline, CDR1 is MDHEN and CDR2 SYDVKM. The CDR3 sequence is CASSLKTGVMTDNEQFF. The CDR3, as DNA: TGTGCCAGCAGTTTAAAAACAGGGGTTATGACCGACAATGAGCAGTTCTTC.

This sequence joins TRBV19 and TRBJ1-5; TRBD1 might be the D (5 bases). Looked up from germline, CDR1 is LNHDA and CDR2 is SQIVND (reference sequence). There are 17 residues in the CDR3. Trimming pared 6 bases from V and 0 bases from J, leaving 18 bases between. DNA for the CDR3: TGTGCCAGTAGCCCCCCTCGGAGGGGAGGTAGCAATCAGCCCCAGCATTTT. Translated, it gives CASSPPRRGGSNQPQHF.